The source of this T cell receptor beta chain is a study of glioma-infiltrating T cells after dendritic cell vaccination. Study findings and constraints: The cohort had few patients with full blood and tumor sets.

As concerns this clone: Its cognate antigen is unknown.

TCRdb's table, derived via immunoSEQ multiplex PCR, lists solely in-frame clones and lacks some. The table lists roughly 90,000 clones, 85% to 90% of them singletons. This TCR derives from a human donor with glioblastoma. This specimen was blood, taken before dendritic cell vaccination.

CDR3 nucleotide sequence: TGTGCCAGCAGTACTGGGGGGGTAGATCAGTACTTC. This translates into CASSTGGVDQYF. The chain employs TRBV28 and TRBJ2-7; 7 nucleotides align to TRBD2. Germline V gene sequence: CDR1 MDHEN, CDR2 SYDVKM. This CDR3 contains 12 residues. J lost 10 bases, V lost 5 bases, and 8 bases had no gene match.